This TCR beta chain was sequenced for a study of blood T cell repertoires in COVID-19. Study details: Spain, Italy and the United States supplied samples that represented acute and convalescent COVID-19. The analysed material was cDNA or gDNA that came from T cells, B-cell-depleted T cells, or PBMCs.

Germline-derived CDR1 and CDR2 are GTSNPN and SVGIG (reference sequence). The CDR3 runs 17 residues. V trimming: 0 bases; J trimming: 3 bases; junction bases outside the gene matches: 7. As originally analysed: Amplification of reference gene primers provided the estimated nucleated cell counts. Sequencing was performed with immunoSEQ multiplex PCR; in TCRdb, only in-frame clones are kept and a portion is missing. The V and J calls and the clone size are those of that table, but D and trimming were determined from the DNA. Of 110,000 to 150,000 clones listed, around 78% are singletons. This TCR was recovered from a woman aged 60-70 years with acute or convalescent COVID-19. The genes are TRBV30 and TRBJ2-1, with 11 bases aligning to TRBD2. The sequenced material came from peripheral blood. The CDR3 loop reads CAWSVRGGTSGYNEQFF. The CDR3, as DNA: TGTGCCTGGAGTGTGCGGGGGGGGACTAGCGGCTACAATGAGCAGTTCTTC.